Below are 27 T cell receptor beta chains sequenced from a single sample in a study of T cells in Graves' hyperthyroidism and ophthalmopathy. Authors of the study amplified TCR beta CDR3 regions from RNA transcripts. During a first-round RT-PCR of the TCR CDR3, the HTBI primer set was used. Each CDR3 protein gets one entry after TCRdb re-called the multiplex PCR reads with MiXCR. The data hold about 420,000 distinct CDR3 sequences, with roughly 13% observed a single time. Sequencing was carried out using blood. All receptors come from a woman younger than 30 with Graves' hyperthyroidism.

There are a few counts of this clonotype. The V and J genes are TRBV20-1 and TRBJ2-7, with 10 bases that match TRBD2. CDR3 length: 14 residues. Germline CDR1 DFQATT, CDR2 SNEGSKA (reference sequence). V lost 4 bases, J lost 4 bases, and 7 bases stayed unmatched. The CDR3: CSAMSSGRGYEQYF. CDR3 coding DNA: TGCAGTGCTATGTCTAGCGGGAGAGGGTACGAGCAGTACTTC.

The CDR3 reads CSARRPGGETQYF. DNA of the CDR3: TGCAGTGCTAGACGACCAGGGGGTGAGACCCAGTACTTC. V gene TRBV20-1 combines with J gene TRBJ2-5; 7 bases align to TRBD1. Germline trimming cut 2 bases from V and 5 bases from J; bases unmatched to any gene: 5. CDR3 size: 13 residues. Germline-derived CDR1 and CDR2 are DFQATT and SNEGSKA (reference sequence).

This clonotype was picked up many times. The chain uses TRBV6-1 and TRBJ2-3; D is perhaps TRBD2 (5 bases). CDR3 length: 14 residues. V lost 5 bases and J 11 bases, leaving 20 bases between the germline ends. The germline gives CDR1 MNHNS, CDR2 SASEGT. CDR3 in amino acids: CASSYAGAGREQYF. CDR3 nucleotides: TGTGCCAGCAGTTATGCGGGCGCAGGCCGGGAGCAGTATTTT.

Comment on this clonotype: This may stem from a read error, because a much larger clone lies one nucleotide away. J is TRBJ1-2 and V is TRBV28; D perhaps matches TRBD1 (6 bases). CDR3 length equals 15 residues. Germline values: CDR1 MDHEN, CDR2 SYDVKM. CDR3 nucleotides: TGTGTCAGCAGGACGATGTGGGGGCGTACTTATGGCTACACCTTC. This sequence encodes CVSRTMWGRTYGYTF.

This clonotype occurred a few times. The chain carries TRBV6-5 and TRBJ2-7; perhaps TRBD2 as D (5 bases). This CDR3 has 16 amino acids. Germline assignment: CDR1 MNHEY and CDR2 SVGAGI. Trimming shortened V by 1 base and J by 6 bases, and 19 bases separated the two germline ends. Here the CDR3 reads CASSYYPEEPTIEQYF. For the CDR3, the DNA is TGTGCCAGCAGTTACTATCCCGAAGAGCCGACTATCGAGCAGTACTTC.

This chain uses TRBV7-6 with TRBJ2-1; the D is unclear. The CDR3 loop spans 11 amino acids. V was clipped by 4 bases and J by 10 bases, with 8 bases between them. Germline CDR1 and CDR2: SGHVS and FNYEAQ. The CDR3 here is CASSSIREQFF. As DNA, the CDR3 is TGTGCCAGCAGCTCGATTAGGGAGCAGTTCTTC. The full variable domain, with the rest looked up from reference TRBV7-6 and TRBJ2-1, is GAGVSQSPRYKVTKRGQDVALRCDPISGHVSLYWYRQALGQGPEFLTYFNYEAQQDKSGLPNDRFSAERPEGSISTLTIQRTEQRDSAMYRCASSSIREQFFGPGTRLTVL.

This clonotype was counted ten times or more. V and J are TRBV30 and TRBJ1-1, with D possibly TRBD1 on 5 matching bases. The CDR3 is 13 residues long. The V end was cut by 5 bases, the J end by 3 bases, with 13 bases between. Germline CDR1 is GTSNPN and CDR2 is SVGIG (reference sequence). The DNA of the CDR3 is TGTGCCTGGTGCTGGGCCAGGGACACTGAAGCTTTCTTT. It specifies CAWCWARDTEAFF.

This clonotype was picked up many times. V usage is TRBV2 and J usage is TRBJ2-7; 8 nucleotides align to TRBD1. This CDR3 comprises 12 residues. CDR1 SNHLY and CDR2 FYNNEI come from the germline V gene. Trimming at V came to 6 bases and at J to 4 bases, leaving 2 bases not matched to a gene. The CDR3 loop reads CASRRTGYEQYF. CDR3 DNA: TGTGCCAGCAGACGGACAGGGTACGAGCAGTACTTC.

In this sample, this clonotype turned up a few times. This sequence joins TRBV4-3 and TRBJ2-2; 8 bases map to TRBD1. V was clipped by 2 bases and J by 4 bases; unmatched bases: 6. CDR3 size: 16 residues. In germline, CDR1 is LGHNA, CDR2 YSLEER. The CDR3 sequence is CASSQTDRGVTGELFF. As DNA, the CDR3 is TGCGCCAGCAGCCAAACTGACAGGGGCGTCACCGGGGAGCTGTTTTTT.

This clonotype came up a few times. The V call is TRBV6-4, the J call TRBJ1-2; 9 bases agree with TRBD1. The germline V gene has CDR1 MRHNA and CDR2 SNTAGT. The CDR3 is 14 amino acids. V lost 4 bases to trimming and J lost 5 bases; unmatched junction nucleotides: 5. The CDR3 sequence is CASSASTGGYGYTF. The DNA for the CDR3 is TGTGCCAGCAGTGCCTCGACAGGGGGATATGGCTACACCTTC.

The chain has TRBV4-2 and TRBJ2-2; TRBD2 aligns across 15 bases. The CDR3 loop spans 20 amino acids. The V segment lost 4 bases and the J segment 5 bases; nucleotides outside the gene matches: 14. Germline values: CDR1 LGHNA, CDR2 YNFKEQ. CDR3 sequence (DNA): TGTGCCAGCAGCCTAAATCCGGGACTAGCGGGAGGCGGGGTGACCGGGGAGCTGTTTTTT. Amino acids: CASSLNPGLAGGGVTGELFF.

This clonotype came up many times. This chain connects TRBV14 to TRBJ1-1; 8 positions agree with TRBD1. The J segment lost 4 bases and the V segment lost 4 bases, leaving 5 bases of the junction unmatched. Germline assignment: CDR1 SGHDN and CDR2 FVKESK. The CDR3 consists of 14 residues. This CDR3 reads CASSPGGLGTEAFF. DNA of the CDR3: TGTGCCAGCAGCCCAGGGGGCTTGGGCACTGAAGCTTTCTTT. Complete variable domain (other parts from reference TRBV14 and TRBJ1-1): EAGVTQFPSHSVIEKGQTVTLRCDPISGHDNLYWYRRVMGKEIKFLLHFVKESKQDESGMPNNRFLAERTGGTYSTLKVQPAELEDSGVYFCASSPGGLGTEAFFGQGTRLTVV.

This chain connects TRBV25-1 to TRBJ2-5, with a possible D match to TRBD1 (6 bases). CDR1 and CDR2 (germline): MGHDK, SYGVNS. V lost 6 bases to trimming and J lost 3 bases, with 11 bases between them. The CDR3 consists of 13 residues. CDR3 nucleotide sequence: TGTGCCAGCAGGCCGTACAGGGAAGAGACCCAGTACTTC. Translated, it gives CASRPYREETQYF.

In its sample, this clonotype was seen a few times. The chain employs TRBV7-9 and TRBJ2-5, with D tentatively TRBD1 (6 bases). The CDR3 contains 12 residues. CDR1 SEHNR and CDR2 FQNEAQ come from the germline V gene (reference sequence). V was shortened by 6 bases and J by 5 bases, with 10 bases between the two germline ends. CDR3 region: CASRQGEETQYF. CDR3 in DNA: TGTGCCAGCAGACAGGGAGAGGAGACCCAGTACTTC.

This clonotype appeared many times. V gene TRBV20-1 combines with J gene TRBJ2-7; D might be TRBD1 (6 bases). The V end was cut by 5 bases, the J end by 1 base, with 9 bases between. The CDR3 runs 12 residues. Germline loops: CDR1 DFQATT, CDR2 SNEGSKA (reference sequence). CDR3 sequence (DNA): TGCAGTGCTTATCAGGGGTCCTACGAGCAGTACTTC. Amino acids: CSAYQGSYEQYF.

This clonotype occurred a few times. This chain links TRBV19 with TRBJ2-1; possibly TRBD2 for D (6 bases). Trimming removed 3 bases from V and 5 bases from J, with 20 bases in between. Looked up from germline, CDR1 is LNHDA and CDR2 is SQIVND (reference sequence). The CDR3 is 17 amino acids. The CDR3 spells CASSIFWLAETDNEQFF. CDR3 sequence (DNA): TGTGCCAGTAGTATTTTCTGGTTAGCGGAGACTGACAATGAGCAGTTCTTC. Using reference TRBV19 and TRBJ2-1 for the parts outside the CDR3, the full variable domain is DGGITQSPKYLFRKEGQNVTLSCEQNLNHDAMYWYRQDPGQGLRLIYYSQIVNDFQKGDIAEGYSVSREKKESFPLTVTSAQKNPTAFYLCASSIFWLAETDNEQFFGPGTRLTVL.

This clonotype was seen at least ten times. The V call is TRBV9, the J call TRBJ1-2; 8 positions match TRBD1. The CDR3 sequence is 17 residues long. Germline lookup yields CDR1 SGDLS and CDR2 YYNGEE. The V gene end was trimmed by 1 base and the J gene end by 3 bases; junction bases not matched to a gene: 11. The CDR3 protein is CASSVHPNRGDDYGYTF. Written as DNA, the CDR3 is TGTGCCAGCAGCGTACACCCCAACAGGGGGGATGACTATGGCTACACCTTC.

This clonotype was seen a few times. The chain uses TRBV15 and TRBJ2-7; perhaps TRBD2 as D (5 bases). This CDR3 comprises 12 residues. Trimming shortened V by 1 base and J by 5 bases, and 6 bases separated the two germline ends. The V gene's germline CDR1 is LNHNV and CDR2 YYDKDF (reference sequence). The CDR3 loop reads CATSRARDEQYF. CDR3 DNA sequence: TGTGCCACCAGCAGAGCGAGGGACGAGCAGTACTTC.

This clonotype was seen many times. The J gene is TRBJ2-5, the V gene TRBV20-1, with 10 bases lining up with TRBD2. The CDR3 spans 14 residues. Germline V gene lookup returns CDR1 DFQATT and CDR2 SNEGSKA (reference sequence). The trim removed 1 base at V and 3 bases at J, leaving 2 bases unmatched. The CDR3 DNA follows: TGCAGTGCTAGAGTGGGGACTAGCGAAGAGACCCAGTACTTC. This codes for CSARVGTSEETQYF.

The table lists this clonotype with many counts. V usage is TRBV5-6 and J usage is TRBJ2-3; possibly TRBD1 for D (6 bases). This CDR3 has 16 amino acids. In germline, CDR1 is SGHDT, CDR2 YYEEEE. Trimming took off 1 base at V and 1 base at J, with 13 bases between the two ends. Written as DNA, the CDR3 is TGTGCCAGCAGCTTGCTTCTCAGGGGTGGCACAGATACGCAGTATTTT. Encoded protein: CASSLLLRGGTDTQYF.

This clonotype was seen more than once but under ten times. The V and J genes are TRBV24-1 and TRBJ2-3, with a possible D match to TRBD2 (6 bases). CDR3 size: 12 residues. Germline V gives CDR1 KGHDR, CDR2 SFDVKD. V gave up 0 bases and J gave up 13 bases, with 10 bases separating them. The CDR3 here is CATSDLSSVEYF. As DNA, the CDR3 is TGTGCCACCAGTGATTTGTCTAGCGTTGAGTATTTT.

This clonotype was picked up a small number of times. The J gene is TRBJ2-2, the V gene TRBV11-2; TRBD1 aligns across 7 bases. J gave up 7 bases and V 3 bases, and 5 bases lay outside the gene matches. Per the germline V gene, CDR1 is SGHAT and CDR2 is FQNNGV. The CDR3 consists of 14 residues. CDR3 protein: CASSLLQGIGELFF. The CDR3 region has the DNA TGTGCCAGCAGCTTGTTACAGGGGATCGGGGAGCTGTTTTTT.

This clonotype was detected only a few times. A read error may explain this, as a much larger clone is one base away. This sequence joins TRBV3-1 and TRBJ2-5; no clear D. Germline V CDR1 and CDR2: LGHDT, YNNKEL (reference sequence). The CDR3 has 12 amino acids. The V and J ends lost 2 bases and 2 bases respectively, with 3 bases between them. The CDR3 region is CASSQLQETQYF. Here the CDR3 DNA reads TGTGCCAGCAGCCAACTTCAAGAGACCCAGTACTTC.

This clonotype was recorded at least ten times. This chain connects TRBV20-1 to TRBJ1-5; 8 bases are shared with TRBD1. CDR1 and CDR2 from the germline V gene are DFQATT and SNEGSKA (reference sequence). J lost 2 bases, V lost 6 bases, and 15 bases had no gene match. The CDR3 sequence is 17 residues long. In DNA, the CDR3 is TGCAGTGCCCGCCCCCTGACAGGGGAATGGGGCAATCAGCCCCAGCATTTT. Its protein is CSARPLTGEWGNQPQHF.

The chain is built from TRBV27 and TRBJ1-5, with D unclear. This CDR3 has 13 residues. CDR1 and CDR2 from the germline V gene are MNHEY and SMNVEV (reference sequence). Trimming left V 6 bases short and J 7 bases short, with 13 bases between. The CDR3 here is CASSGKGGQPQHF. CDR3 nucleotide sequence: TGTGCCAGCAGCGGAAAGGGCGGGCAGCCCCAGCATTTT.

The V and J genes are TRBV5-5 and TRBJ2-1; weak D call: TRBD2 (5 bases). CDR3 length equals 15 residues. CDR1 is SGHKS and CDR2 is YYEKEE in the germline V gene (reference sequence). Trimming pared 4 bases from V and 1 base from J, leaving 12 bases between. The CDR3 sequence: CASSPFWESYNEQFF. CDR3 in DNA: TGTGCCAGCAGCCCTTTTTGGGAGTCCTACAATGAGCAGTTCTTC.

This clonotype has at least ten counts. This may stem from a read error, because a much larger clone lies one nucleotide away. The chain couples TRBV12-3 or TRBV12-4 to TRBJ1-1; a possible D gene is TRBD1 (5 bases). Trimming left V 6 bases short and J 0 bases short, with 8 bases between. The CDR3 consists of 13 residues. The CDR3 region is CASSLQVNTEAFF. The CDR3 coding sequence is TGTGCCAGCAGCCTACAGGTGAACACTGAAGCTTTCTTT.